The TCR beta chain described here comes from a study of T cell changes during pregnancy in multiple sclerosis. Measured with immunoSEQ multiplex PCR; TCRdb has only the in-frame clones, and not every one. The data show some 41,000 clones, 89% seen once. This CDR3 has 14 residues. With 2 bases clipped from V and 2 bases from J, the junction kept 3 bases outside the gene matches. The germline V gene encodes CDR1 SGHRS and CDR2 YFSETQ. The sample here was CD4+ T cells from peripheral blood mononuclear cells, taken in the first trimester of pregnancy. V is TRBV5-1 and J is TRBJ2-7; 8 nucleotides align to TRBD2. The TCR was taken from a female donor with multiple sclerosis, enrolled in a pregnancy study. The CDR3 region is CASSFGGGPYEQYF. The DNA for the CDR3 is TGCGCCAGCAGCTTCGGCGGGGGGCCCTACGAGCAGTACTTC.